Many counts were recorded for the clone carrying this T cell receptor (beta chain). Its antigen is unidentified. This sample was taken from a study of CD8 T cells in ankylosing spondylitis. Overall study findings and caveats: Reportedly, matched ankylosing spondylitis synovial fluid was significantly enriched for disease-linked clones. Ankylosing spondylitis blood appeared to be characterized by a TCR beta motif of eight highly homologous variants.

One entry per CDR3 protein, called by TCRdb with MiXCR from the 5' RACE reads. The sample lists 750,000 to 850,000 distinct CDR3 sequences, roughly 10% seen once, with roughly 0.51% in the top ten. V was shortened by 7 bases and J by 0 bases, with 12 bases between the two germline ends. Germline CDR1 and CDR2: MNHNS and SASEGT. The CDR3 spans 14 residues. Sequenced sample: blood, either unsorted or a sorted T cell fraction (not recorded which). This receptor was taken from a male donor with ankylosing spondylitis. This chain uses TRBV6-1 with TRBJ1-2, with D possibly matching TRBD1 (6 bases). CDR3 in DNA: TGTGCCAGCATCCGACAGGAGACTAACTATGGCTACACCTTC. It codes for CASIRQETNYGYTF.